This paragraph covers one T cell receptor (beta chain) sequence. Its recognized antigen is unknown. Library method: 5' RACE. The input for every TCR library was around 4,000 ng of total RNA. cDNA was synthesized with SMARTScribe reverse transcriptase in eight separate reactions per sample. During cDNA synthesis, unique molecular identifiers containing a 6-nucleotide sample barcode were introduced by template switching. TCRalpha and TCRbeta cDNA was amplified by two nested PCRs of approximately 17 and 9 cycles, with bead purification after each PCR. Before amplification, the cDNA was both treated with uracil DNA-glycosylase and purified with the QIAquick PCR purification kit. In the second PCR, Illumina TruSeq-compatible adapters and sample-specific barcodes were added. Library quality and concentration were assessed using TapeStation and Qubit, and 4.5 to 6.5 ng of each library was pooled. Sequencing of pooled libraries was carried out on an Illumina HiSeq2500 single-index Rapid Run using 2 x 100 bp reads and custom sequencing primers. In the original analysis: MiGEC version 1.2.6 was used for UMI-based consensus assembly to correct PCR and sequencing errors. MiXCR version 2.1.1 was used for V(D)J alignment, clonotype assembly and CDR3 extraction. Normalisation of gene usage, clonotype sharing and MAIT/NKT TCR abundance was achieved by analysing the top 1000, 10 000 and 20 000 clonotypes per sample. After downsampling to 27 000 UMIs, diversity was calculated as the inverse Simpson index using the vegan R package. Paired Mann-Whitney U tests were applied to discordant twin pairs, and Benjamini-Hochberg correction was used for multiple testing. Each entry corresponds to one CDR3 protein sequence from reads that TCRdb reprocessed, and DNA is not given. TCRdb, not the original authors, processed these V and J calls. This sample's table lists about 440,000 distinct CDR3 sequences. The ten largest clones capture 2% to 2.5% of the sample.

This record belongs to a study of monozygotic twins with inflammatory bowel disease (dated by TCRdb to between 2019 and 2020). Regarding the research as a whole: In total, roughly 30 monozygotic twin pairs made up the full study: 19 Danish pairs, all IBD-discordant, plus nine German pairs, of which four were IBD-concordant and five were IBD-discordant. Within discordant pairs, disease-associated traits were sought mainly by comparing IBD patients with their genetically identical healthy co-twins. Each individual had, on average, about 151 000 unique TCRalpha sequences and 181 000 unique TCRbeta sequences available for analysis. What the authors observed across the whole study: A decrease in TCRbeta repertoire diversity, as measured by inverse Simpson index, was observed in IBD patients compared with their healthy co-twins. Background noise and inter-individual variability may have been introduced into the repertoires by the differing immunosuppressive treatments among patients. The analysis was unable to tell different T cell subtypes apart. The results gave no support for a single strong signal or clonotype linked to IBD. No difference in repertoire similarity was observed between concordant and discordant twins, possibly owing to limited statistical power. Compared with healthy twins, IBD patients had fewer clonotypes in common with other individuals, a difference most pronounced in patients showing signs of disease activity.

A roughly 2.6 ml peripheral blood sample was drawn into PAXgene tubes per donor and stored at -80°C. Without T cell sorting, total RNA was isolated from whole blood using the PAXgene blood miRNA kit on an automated QIAcube. Peripheral blood from monozygotic twin pairs, either concordant or discordant for inflammatory bowel disease, underwent deep TCRalpha and TCRbeta repertoire profiling that used unique molecular barcoding. Smoking habits were recorded for all twin pairs, with individuals classified as current, former or never smokers. Looking up the germline V gene yields CDR1 LGHNA and CDR2 YNFKEQ. The CDR3 numbers 18 residues from cysteine through phenylalanine. The DNA is unrecorded.

This clonotype was obtained from a human donor with ulcerative colitis or Crohn's disease, or a healthy co-twin of an affected twin (not recorded which). Sequencing was done on a sample of blood. The rearrangement joined TRBV4-2 to TRBJ2-5; the D call from TCRdb, TRBD2, cannot be confirmed without DNA. CDR3 reads: CASSQVTGTSGGSETQYF.